This is a list of T cell receptor beta chains from one sample in a study of long-term antiretroviral therapy in people with HIV. Sequenced by immunoSEQ multiplex PCR; TCRdb stores in-frame clones only, minus some. The sample carries 25,000 to 30,000 clones, 85% to 95% recorded once. Specimen: unsorted PBMCs, collected 6.2 years after starting antiretroviral therapy. These receptors all come from a man aged 40-55 years with HIV. Each CDR3 is given with its conserved first and last residue. Each record gives: J gene, D gene, V gene, clone size, CDR3 DNA, CDR3 protein. D genes are given only for firm matches. Size values are once, few and many counts, or a class for expanded clones, and some rows have none.

J gene: TRBJ1-1; D gene: TRBD1; V gene: TRBV11-2; clone size: -; CDR3 DNA: TGTGCCAGCAGCCCCTGGGACAGCGACACTGAAGCTTTCTTT; CDR3 protein: CASSPWDSDTEAFF
J gene: TRBJ2-7; D gene: -; V gene: TRBV7-8; clone size: few; CDR3 DNA: TGTGCCAGCAGCTTTCCCATCAGGGGGGGGCACCCGTCCGAGGAGCAGTACTTC; CDR3 protein: CASSFPIRGGHPSEEQYF
J gene: TRBJ2-5; D gene: TRBD2; V gene: TRBV10-2; clone size: -; CDR3 DNA: TGCGCCAGCAGTGAGGAAAGGCCGGCTAGCGGGAAGACCCAGTACTTC; CDR3 protein: CASSEERPASGKTQYF
J gene: TRBJ1-2; D gene: -; V gene: TRBV6-1; clone size: -; CDR3 DNA: TGTGCCAGCAGTGAATATCCGGACAACTATGGCTACACCTTC; CDR3 protein: CASSEYPDNYGYTF
J gene: TRBJ2-5; D gene: -; V gene: TRBV28; clone size: -; CDR3 DNA: TGTGCCAGCAGTTTCCGGGTTGAGACCCAGTACTTC; CDR3 protein: CASSFRVETQYF
J gene: TRBJ2-5; D gene: -; V gene: TRBV19; clone size: -; CDR3 DNA: TGTGCCAGTAGTATCGGGGTTGAGACCCAGTACTTC; CDR3 protein: CASSIGVETQYF
J gene: TRBJ1-2; D gene: -; V gene: TRBV6-5; clone size: -; CDR3 DNA: TGTGCCAGCAGTTCCCACTCCGATGGCTACACCTTC; CDR3 protein: CASSSHSDGYTF
J gene: TRBJ2-3; D gene: -; V gene: TRBV10-2; clone size: -; CDR3 DNA: TGCGCCAGCAGTGCGGGCCCGCCCACAGATACGCAGTATTTT; CDR3 protein: CASSAGPPTDTQYF
J gene: TRBJ2-2; D gene: -; V gene: TRBV6-1; clone size: -; CDR3 DNA: TGTGCCAGCAGTGCCATTGCGGCGAACACCGGGGAGCTGTTTTTT; CDR3 protein: CASSAIAANTGELFF
J gene: TRBJ1-1; D gene: -; V gene: TRBV7-6; clone size: -; CDR3 DNA: TGTGCCAGCAGATCCAGGGAATCCACTGAAGCTTTCTTT; CDR3 protein: CASRSRESTEAFF
J gene: TRBJ1-3; D gene: -; V gene: TRBV30; clone size: -; CDR3 DNA: TGTGCCTGGCAAGGGGAGGTGAGAAACACCATATATTTT; CDR3 protein: CAWQGEVRNTIYF
J gene: TRBJ1-4; D gene: -; V gene: TRBV7-6; clone size: -; CDR3 DNA: TGTGCCAGCAGCTTGGAGTTTCCTAATGAAAAACTGTTTTTT; CDR3 protein: CASSLEFPNEKLFF
J gene: TRBJ2-7; D gene: -; V gene: TRBV4-2; clone size: few; CDR3 DNA: TGTGCCAGCAGCCAATCGCCCAGCTACGAGCAGTACTTC; CDR3 protein: CASSQSPSYEQYF
J gene: TRBJ2-2; D gene: -; V gene: TRBV6-4; clone size: -; CDR3 DNA: TGTGCCAGCAGTGTGGACAATGCGAACACCGGGGAGCTGTTTTTT; CDR3 protein: CASSVDNANTGELFF
J gene: TRBJ2-3; D gene: -; V gene: TRBV19; clone size: -; CDR3 DNA: TGTGCCAGTAGTCCCAGGGGGGGAGTAAGCACAGATACGCAGTATTTT; CDR3 protein: CASSPRGGVSTDTQYF
J gene: TRBJ1-5; D gene: TRBD1; V gene: TRBV28; clone size: -; CDR3 DNA: TGTGCCAGCAGCCAACATGGAGGACAGGGGAATCAGCCCCAGCATTTT; CDR3 protein: CASSQHGGQGNQPQHF
J gene: TRBJ2-7; D gene: -; V gene: TRBV28; clone size: -; CDR3 DNA: TGTGCCAGCAGTATCTCCTACGAGCAGTACTTC; CDR3 protein: CASSISYEQYF
J gene: TRBJ1-2; D gene: -; V gene: TRBV19; clone size: -; CDR3 DNA: TGTGCCAGTAGTACAGGGGAGCGAAACTATGGCTACACCTTC; CDR3 protein: CASSTGERNYGYTF
J gene: TRBJ2-3; D gene: TRBD2; V gene: TRBV14; clone size: once; CDR3 DNA: TGTGCCAGCAGCCGAGCGGGAGTGAGCACAGATACGCAGTATTTT; CDR3 protein: CASSRAGVSTDTQYF
J gene: TRBJ1-5; D gene: TRBD1; V gene: TRBV6-4; clone size: -; CDR3 DNA: TGTGCCAGTCAGGACAGGGGGGTCGGTCAGCCCCAGCATTTT; CDR3 protein: CASQDRGVGQPQHF
J gene: TRBJ2-5; D gene: -; V gene: TRBV6-5; clone size: -; CDR3 DNA: TGTGCCAGCAGTTATGGGGGTCCGGAGACCCAGTACTTC; CDR3 protein: CASSYGGPETQYF
J gene: TRBJ1-2; D gene: -; V gene: TRBV28; clone size: -; CDR3 DNA: TGTGCCAGCAGTCCAGTCGGATATGGCTACACCTTC; CDR3 protein: CASSPVGYGYTF
J gene: TRBJ1-1; D gene: -; V gene: TRBV14; clone size: once; CDR3 DNA: TGTGCCAGCAGCCAGGGAAGGGTTTCTGAAGCTTTCTTT; CDR3 protein: CASSQGRVSEAFF
J gene: TRBJ2-7; D gene: -; V gene: TRBV7-9; clone size: -; CDR3 DNA: TGTGCCAGCAGCTTAGTCGGTACCGGCTACGAGCAGTACTTC; CDR3 protein: CASSLVGTGYEQYF
J gene: TRBJ2-5; D gene: -; V gene: TRBV7-9; clone size: -; CDR3 DNA: TGTGCCAGCAGCTTAGGGGACATCAATCAAGAGACCCAGTACTTC; CDR3 protein: CASSLGDINQETQYF
J gene: TRBJ1-2; D gene: TRBD1; V gene: TRBV14; clone size: few; CDR3 DNA: TGTGCCAGCAGCCAAGATGAGAGGGGGCAAGGCTATGGCTACACCTTC; CDR3 protein: CASSQDERGQGYGYTF
J gene: TRBJ2-4; D gene: -; V gene: TRBV19; clone size: -; CDR3 DNA: TGTGCCAGTAGTAGGCGGGACAGTCTTTTAAACATTCAGTACTTC; CDR3 protein: CASSRRDSLLNIQYF
J gene: TRBJ2-7; D gene: -; V gene: TRBV6-1; clone size: -; CDR3 DNA: TGTGCCACCTACAGGGGAGCGGGGATCGAGCAGTACTTC; CDR3 protein: CATYRGAGIEQYF
J gene: TRBJ1-5; D gene: -; V gene: TRBV9; clone size: -; CDR3 DNA: TGTGCCAGCAGCGCCGGGGCTGATCAGCCCCAGCATTTT; CDR3 protein: CASSAGADQPQHF
J gene: TRBJ2-3; D gene: TRBD2; V gene: TRBV7-3; clone size: -; CDR3 DNA: TGTGCCAGCAGCTCTCGGACTAGTGAGCCAGATACGCAGTATTTT; CDR3 protein: CASSSRTSEPDTQYF
J gene: TRBJ2-7; D gene: -; V gene: TRBV11-2; clone size: -; CDR3 DNA: TGTGCCAGCAGCTTAGGGGGTTCCTACGAGCAGTACTTC; CDR3 protein: CASSLGGSYEQYF
J gene: TRBJ1-1; D gene: -; V gene: TRBV28; clone size: -; CDR3 DNA: TGTGCCAGCAGCCCACAGGTAATGAACACTGAAGCTTTCTTT; CDR3 protein: CASSPQVMNTEAFF
J gene: TRBJ2-5; D gene: TRBD1; V gene: TRBV6-1; clone size: -; CDR3 DNA: TGTGCCAGCAGAAAGACAGGGGGCGAGGAGACCCAGTACTTC; CDR3 protein: CASRKTGGEETQYF
J gene: TRBJ1-1; D gene: -; V gene: TRBV6-6; clone size: -; CDR3 DNA: TGTGCCAGCAGTTACTCAGGCAGTATGAACACTGAAGCTTTCTTT; CDR3 protein: CASSYSGSMNTEAFF
J gene: TRBJ1-4; D gene: -; V gene: TRBV5-1; clone size: -; CDR3 DNA: TGCGCCAGCAGCTTGGAAAGTGGTAGAGAAAAACTGTTTTTT; CDR3 protein: CASSLESGREKLFF
J gene: TRBJ1-2; D gene: -; V gene: TRBV19; clone size: -; CDR3 DNA: TGTGCCAGTAGTTTCGACAGCTATGGCTACACCTTC; CDR3 protein: CASSFDSYGYTF
J gene: TRBJ2-7; D gene: -; V gene: TRBV19; clone size: few; CDR3 DNA: TGTGCCAGTAGTATCCCGGGACACTCCTACGAGCAGTACTTC; CDR3 protein: CASSIPGHSYEQYF
J gene: TRBJ2-7; D gene: -; V gene: TRBV10-1; clone size: -; CDR3 DNA: TGCGCCAGCAGTGAGCCTGGGACTGGGACCTACGAGCAGTACTTC; CDR3 protein: CASSEPGTGTYEQYF
J gene: TRBJ1-1; D gene: -; V gene: TRBV29-1; clone size: once; CDR3 DNA: TGCAGCGTTGAAGAAGGGTATGAAGCTTTCTTT; CDR3 protein: CSVEEGYEAFF
J gene: TRBJ2-3; D gene: TRBD2; V gene: TRBV15; clone size: -; CDR3 DNA: TGTGCCACCAGCAGAGGCGGCGGGAGTACAGATACGCAGTATTTT; CDR3 protein: CATSRGGGSTDTQYF
J gene: TRBJ1-6; D gene: -; V gene: TRBV9; clone size: -; CDR3 DNA: TGTGCCAGCAGCCTCACTGACAGTCCATATTCACCCCTCCACTTT; CDR3 protein: CASSLTDSPYSPLHF
J gene: TRBJ1-4; D gene: -; V gene: TRBV6-1; clone size: few; CDR3 DNA: TGTGCCAGCAGTGAGTCCCCTGGGACTAATGAAAAACTGTTTTTT; CDR3 protein: CASSESPGTNEKLFF
J gene: TRBJ2-1; D gene: -; V gene: TRBV21-1; clone size: -; CDR3 DNA: TGTGCCAGCAGCAAAGGGACTAATATTGAGAGCTCCTACAATGAGCAGTTCTTC; CDR3 protein: CASSKGTNIESSYNEQFF
J gene: TRBJ1-1; D gene: TRBD1; V gene: TRBV10-3; clone size: -; CDR3 DNA: TGTGCCATCAGTGCGACAGGGCGGGGTGGCACTGAAGCTTTCTTT; CDR3 protein: CAISATGRGGTEAFF
J gene: TRBJ2-1; D gene: TRBD2; V gene: TRBV6-4; clone size: once; CDR3 DNA: TGTGCCAGCAGCCCAACTAGCGGGGGTTACAATGAGCAGTTCTTC; CDR3 protein: CASSPTSGGYNEQFF